The 11 T cell receptor beta chains below were found in one sample sequenced in a study of metastatic and nonmetastatic thyroid tumors. TCRdb re-processed the PCR reads through MiXCR. The table shows approximately 32,000 clones, with 20% to 25% occurring only once. Thyroid surgery was preceded by no treatment in any patient. What was sequenced was tumor tissue. The receptors shown here come from a male donor with papillary thyroid cancer or a benign thyroid nodule (not recorded which). Some clones in this sample may be carry-over from other donors' samples.

This clone was observed many times. The gene calls are TRBV20-1 and TRBJ2-1; D not certain. CDR3 length: 15 amino acids. Germline lookup yields CDR1 DFQATT and CDR2 SNEGSKA (reference sequence). V shed 0 bases and J shed 0 bases, with 9 bases lying between them. For the CDR3, the DNA is TGCAGTGCTAGAGATTCGAGGACCTCCTACAATGAGCAGTTCTTC. Residues: CSARDSRTSYNEQFF.

This clone was detected ten times or more. The V call is TRBV20-1, the J call TRBJ1-2; D might be TRBD1 (5 bases). CDR3 length: 13 residues. V was pared by 3 bases and J by 3 bases, with 11 bases between. The V gene's germline CDR1 is DFQATT and CDR2 SNEGSKA (reference sequence). In DNA, the CDR3 is TGCAGTGCTAGTTGGCAGGGAGACTATGGCTACACCTTC. It encodes CSASWQGDYGYTF.

The sample holds many counts of this clone. Since a much larger clone is just one base distant, this may be a read error. The chain joins TRBV6-1 to TRBJ2-3, with D maybe TRBD2 (5 bases). The ends were cut back, 9 bases at V and 2 bases at J, with 12 bases in the middle. Germline assignment: CDR1 MNHNS and CDR2 SASEGT. The CDR3 is 13 amino acids. CDR3 sequence (DNA): TGTGCCAGTAGGGTAGCGTTCACAGATACGCAGTATTTT. Protein product: CASRVAFTDTQYF.

About this clone itself: Compared with germline, one end of the junction differs, possibly owing to a read error. In nucleotides, the CDR3 is TGTGCCAGCAGCCCCCGACAGAGAGGTGACCTAAACTTC. Translated: CASSPRQRGDLNF. The gene calls are TRBV11-2 and TRBJ1-2; TRBD1 might be the D (5 bases). Germline loops: CDR1 SGHAT, CDR2 FQNNGV. There are 13 residues in the CDR3.

This clone was observed a handful of times. This may arise from a read error, as a much more abundant clone is one base away. The rearrangement links TRBV3-1 to TRBJ1-2, with a weak D call TRBD1 (5 bases). The CDR3 consists of 15 residues. CDR1 LGHDT and CDR2 YNNKEL come from the germline V gene (reference sequence). The CDR3 nucleotides are TGTGCCAGCAGCAAAGAAATCGGGGGTCGGGTCGACTACACCTTC. Residues: CASSKEIGGRVDYTF.

The genes are TRBV4-2 and TRBJ2-1; D unclear. CDR1 is LGHNA, CDR2 YNFKEQ, per germline. This CDR3 is 20 amino acids long. The V and J ends lost 1 base and 2 bases respectively, with 24 bases between them. CDR3 DNA sequence: TGTGCCAGCAGCCAAGCCAAGATCCCCCCCCGGACGCGGACCTACAATGAGCAGTTCTTC. It is translated as CASSQAKIPPRTRTYNEQFF.

In this sample, this clone turned up many times. V gene TRBV7-2 combines with J gene TRBJ2-3, with D unclear. Trimming stripped 1 base from V and 5 bases from J, with 7 bases between. This CDR3 comprises 13 residues. Per germline, CDR1 SGHTA and CDR2 FQGNSA. CDR3 DNA: TGTGCCAGCAGCTTAGATCTGAAAGATACGCAGTATTTT. Its protein is CASSLDLKDTQYF. Drawing the rest from reference TRBV7-2 and TRBJ2-3, the complete variable domain is GAGVSQSPSNKVTEKGKDVELRCDPISGHTALYWYRQSLGQGLEFLIYFQGNSAPDKSGLPSDRFSAERTGGSVSTLTIQRTQQEDSAVYLCASSLDLKDTQYFGPGTRLTVL.

This clone was counted many times. A much larger clone is a single base away; this may be a read error. The sample has other DNA sequences that encode this CDR3 too. The V and J genes are TRBV20-1 and TRBJ2-1, with D unclear. The CDR3 extends over 13 amino acids. In germline, CDR1 is DFQATT, CDR2 SNEGSKA (reference sequence). CDR3 region: CSARRNTYNEQFF. In nucleotides, the CDR3 is TGTAGTGCTAGGCGAAACACCTACAATGAGCAGTTCTTC.

This clone is medium-sized. The V and J genes are TRBV28 and TRBJ2-7; no definite D call. The CDR3 is 16 amino acids. Trimming took off 4 bases at V and 3 bases at J, with 19 bases between the two ends. Germline CDR1 and CDR2: MDHEN and SYDVKM. CDR3 loop: CASSYLPQSLVYEQYF. As DNA, the CDR3 is TGTGCCAGCAGTTACCTCCCGCAATCATTGGTCTACGAGCAGTACTTC.

The table lists this clone with a few counts. At one end the junction does not follow the germline gene, possibly because of a read error. The chain uses TRBV28 and TRBJ2-2, with D perhaps assigned TRBD1 or TRBD2 (6 bases each). The germline gives CDR1 MDHEN, CDR2 SYDVKM. This CDR3 has 13 residues. CDR3 loop: CASGLGGWWELFF. The CDR3 region has the DNA TGTGCCAGCGGTTTGGGGGGCTGGTGGGAGCTGTTTTTT.

Regarding this clone: Compared with germline, one end of the junction differs, possibly owing to a read error. The J gene is TRBJ2-7, the V gene TRBV27; D is perhaps TRBD2 (6 bases). Germline values: CDR1 MNHEY, CDR2 SMNVEV (reference sequence). CDR3 size: 15 residues. The CDR3 sequence: CVSSSRLEGTYEQYF. CDR3 nucleotide sequence: TGTGTCAGCAGTTCACGACTAGAGGGAACCTACGAGCAGTACTTC.